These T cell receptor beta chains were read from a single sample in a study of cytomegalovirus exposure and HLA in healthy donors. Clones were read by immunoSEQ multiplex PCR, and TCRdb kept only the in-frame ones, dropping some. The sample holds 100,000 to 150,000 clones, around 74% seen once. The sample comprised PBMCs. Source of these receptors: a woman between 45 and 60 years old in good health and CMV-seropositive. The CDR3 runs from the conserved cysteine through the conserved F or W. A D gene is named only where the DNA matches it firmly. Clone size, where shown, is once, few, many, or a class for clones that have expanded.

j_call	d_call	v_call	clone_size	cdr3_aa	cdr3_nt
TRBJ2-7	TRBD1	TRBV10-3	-	CAIKGTGVSYEQYF	TGTGCCATCAAAGGGACAGGGGTTTCCTACGAGCAGTACTTC
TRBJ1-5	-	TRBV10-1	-	CASSPGDQPQHF	TGCGCCAGCAGTCCCGGGGATCAGCCCCAGCATTTT
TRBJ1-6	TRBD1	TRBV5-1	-	CASSFGQGLAPLHF	TGCGCCAGCAGCTTCGGACAGGGGTTGGCACCCCTCCACTTT
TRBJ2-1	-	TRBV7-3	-	CASRASGTRNEQFF	TGTGCCAGCAGGGCCTCGGGGACTCGGAATGAGCAGTTCTTC
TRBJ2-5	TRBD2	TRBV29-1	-	CSVARGTSGGPETQYF	TGCAGCGTTGCTAGAGGGACTAGCGGGGGTCCAGAGACCCAGTACTTC
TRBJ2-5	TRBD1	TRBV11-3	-	CASSLGGQQETQYF	TGTGCCAGCAGCTTAGGGGGACAGCAAGAGACCCAGTACTTC
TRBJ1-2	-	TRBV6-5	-	CASSPGGEKYGYTF	TGTGCCAGCAGTCCTGGGGGGGAGAAGTATGGCTACACCTTC
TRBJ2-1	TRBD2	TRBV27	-	CATATSGGYNEQFF	TGTGCCACCGCGACTAGCGGGGGTTACAATGAGCAGTTCTTC
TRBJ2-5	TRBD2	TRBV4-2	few	CASSRGTSGQETQYF	TGTGCCAGCAGCAGAGGGACTAGCGGGCAAGAGACCCAGTACTTC
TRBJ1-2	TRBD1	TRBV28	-	CASSRQGFPRYTF	TGTGCCAGCAGTCGACAGGGATTTCCTCGCTACACCTTC
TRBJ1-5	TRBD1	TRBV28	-	CASSTSGTGVSQPQHF	TGTGCCAGCAGTACGTCCGGGACAGGGGTAAGTCAGCCCCAGCATTTT
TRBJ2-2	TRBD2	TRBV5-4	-	CASSRGGLAGNTGELFF	TGTGCCAGCAGCAGAGGGGGACTAGCGGGCAACACCGGGGAGCTGTTTTTT
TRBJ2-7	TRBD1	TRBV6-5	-	CASSGGQGKSYEQYF	TGTGCCAGCAGTGGTGGACAGGGGAAATCCTACGAGCAGTACTTC
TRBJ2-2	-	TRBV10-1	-	CASSELRTGELFF	TGCGCCAGCAGTGAGCTGAGAACCGGGGAGCTGTTTTTT